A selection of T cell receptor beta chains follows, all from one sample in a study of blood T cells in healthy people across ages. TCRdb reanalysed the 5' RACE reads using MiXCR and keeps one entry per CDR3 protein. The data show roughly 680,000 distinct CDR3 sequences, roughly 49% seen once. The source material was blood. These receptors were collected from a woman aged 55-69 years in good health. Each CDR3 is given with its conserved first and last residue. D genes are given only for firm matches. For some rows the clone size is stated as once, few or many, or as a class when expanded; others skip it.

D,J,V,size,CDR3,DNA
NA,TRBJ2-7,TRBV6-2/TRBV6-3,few,CASSRDLGGYEQYF,TGTGCCAGCAGTCGGGACTTGGGGGGCTACGAGCAGTACTTC
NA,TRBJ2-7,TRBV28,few,CASSFLSGGVSDQYF,TGTGCCAGCAGTTTCCTATCAGGGGGGGTAAGCGACCAGTACTTC
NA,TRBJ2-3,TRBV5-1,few,CASNRGGTDTQYF,TGCGCCAGCAACCGCGGAGGCACAGATACGCAGTATTTT
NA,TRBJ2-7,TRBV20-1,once,CSARGGTYEQYF,TGCAGTGCTAGAGGTGGGACCTACGAGCAGTACTTC
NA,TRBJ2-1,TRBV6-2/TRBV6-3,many,CASSYGGLNNEQFF,TGTGCCAGCAGTTATGGCGGGCTGAACAATGAGCAGTTCTTC
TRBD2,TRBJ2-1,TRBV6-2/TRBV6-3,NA,CASSRLAGGSNNEQFF,TGTGCCAGCAGCCGACTAGCGGGAGGTTCGAATAATGAGCAGTTCTTC
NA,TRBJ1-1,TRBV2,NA,CASSRDKNTEAFF,TGTGCCAGCAGTCGAGACAAGAACACTGAAGCTTTCTTT
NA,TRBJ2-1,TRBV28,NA,CASSLSVGMDEQFF,TGTGCCAGCAGTTTATCGGTGGGAATGGATGAGCAGTTCTTC
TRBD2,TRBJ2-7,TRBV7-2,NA,CASRPTSGRLLEEYF,TGTGCCAGCAGGCCGACTAGCGGCCGTTTATTAGAGGAGTACTTC
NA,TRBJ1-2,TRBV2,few,CASSTGLEGYTF,TGTGCCAGCAGTACAGGGTTGGAGGGCTACACCTTC
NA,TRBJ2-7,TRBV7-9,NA,CASSLDRSSQPQYF,TGTGCCAGCAGCCTTGACAGGTCTAGTCAGCCCCAGTACTTC
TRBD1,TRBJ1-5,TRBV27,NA,CASSLGTDPNQPQHF,TGTGCCAGCAGTTTGGGGACAGACCCCAATCAGCCCCAGCATTTT
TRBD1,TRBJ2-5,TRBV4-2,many,CASSQGQGDHQETQYF,TGTGCCAGCAGCCAGGGACAGGGAGACCACCAAGAGACCCAGTACTTC
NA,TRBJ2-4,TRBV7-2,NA,CASSHGTVLGNIQYF,TGTGCCAGCAGCCATGGGACGGTCTTGGGGAACATTCAGTACTTC
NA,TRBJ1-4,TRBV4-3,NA,CASSQDSSNEKLFF,TGCGCCAGCAGCCAAGATTCCTCTAATGAAAAACTGTTTTTT
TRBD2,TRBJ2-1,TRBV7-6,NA,CASSPRGPGTSGLSEQFF,TGTGCCAGCAGCCCCCGAGGCCCCGGGACTAGCGGTTTAAGTGAGCAGTTCTTC
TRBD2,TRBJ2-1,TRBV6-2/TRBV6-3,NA,CASSRLAGGPHEQFF,TGTGCCAGCAGCCGACTAGCGGGAGGGCCCCATGAGCAGTTCTTC
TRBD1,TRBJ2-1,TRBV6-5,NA,CASGETTGGEQFF,TGTGCCAGCGGTGAAACGACAGGGGGCGAGCAGTTCTTC
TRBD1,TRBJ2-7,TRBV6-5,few,CASSYSVGQEFYEQYF,TGTGCCAGCAGTTACTCGGTCGGACAGGAGTTCTACGAGCAGTACTTC
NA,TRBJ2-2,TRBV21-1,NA,CASRTSGRLVGELFF,TGTGCCAGCAGGACTAGCGGGAGGTTGGTCGGGGAGCTGTTTTTT
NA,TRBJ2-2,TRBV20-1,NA,CSAAQGTGELFF,TGCAGTGCGGCCCAGGGGACCGGGGAGCTGTTTTTT
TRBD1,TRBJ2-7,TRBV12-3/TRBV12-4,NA,CASSPGDRGSNEQYF,TGTGCCAGCAGCCCGGGGGACAGGGGATCCAATGAGCAGTACTTC
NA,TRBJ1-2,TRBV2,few,CASRDATGTYGYTF,TGTGCCAGCAGGGACGCGACAGGAACCTATGGCTACACCTTC
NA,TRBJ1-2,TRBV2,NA,CASSAQGSPYGYTF,TGTGCCAGCAGTGCCCAGGGCAGCCCCTATGGCTACACCTTC
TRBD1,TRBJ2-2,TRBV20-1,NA,CSAPRTGGSGELFF,TGCAGTGCCCCCAGGACAGGGGGCTCCGGGGAGCTGTTTTTT
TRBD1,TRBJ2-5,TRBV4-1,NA,CASSHPGGDETQYF,TGCGCCAGCAGCCATCCAGGGGGCGATGAGACCCAGTACTTC
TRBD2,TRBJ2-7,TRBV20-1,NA,CSATDLPGLATYEQYF,TGCAGTGCTACCGACCTTCCGGGACTAGCTACCTACGAGCAGTACTTC
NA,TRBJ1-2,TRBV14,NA,CASSQVAYGYTF,TGTGCCAGCAGCCAAGTAGCATATGGCTACACCTTC
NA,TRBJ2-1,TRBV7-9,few,CASSLVRQNRKDEQFF,TGTGCCAGCAGCTTAGTCCGGCAAAACCGGAAGGATGAGCAGTTCTTC
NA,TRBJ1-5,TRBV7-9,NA,CASSPGFHQPQHF,TGTGCCAGCAGTCCAGGGTTTCATCAGCCCCAGCATTTT
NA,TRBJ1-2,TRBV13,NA,CASSPAWAGYTF,TGTGCCAGCAGCCCCGCTTGGGCTGGCTACACCTTC
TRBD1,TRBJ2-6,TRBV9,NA,CASSPRTGLSGANVLTF,TGTGCCAGCAGCCCCCGGACAGGTCTCTCTGGGGCCAACGTCCTGACTTTC
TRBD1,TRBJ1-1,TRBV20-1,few,CRGTGDSAGTEAFF,TGCAGAGGGACAGGGGACTCAGCGGGCACTGAAGCTTTCTTT
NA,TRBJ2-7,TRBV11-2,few,CASSLGAYGQYF,TGTGCCAGCAGCTTAGGGGCCTACGGGCAGTACTTC
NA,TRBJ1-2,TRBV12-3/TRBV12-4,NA,CASTPDKNYGYTF,TGTGCCAGCACCCCGGACAAAAACTATGGCTACACCTTC
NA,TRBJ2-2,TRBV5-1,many,CASSLEGHGGELFF,TGCGCCAGCAGCTTGGAAGGGCATGGCGGGGAGCTGTTTTTT
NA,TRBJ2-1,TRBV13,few,CASSHGLGDVKQFF,TGTGCCAGCAGCCACGGACTCGGGGACGTTAAGCAGTTCTTC